Listed here is a single TCR beta chain. Its matching antigen is unknown. Germline V gene sequence: CDR1 SGHTA, CDR2 FQGNSA. Trimming shortened V by 0 bases and J by 1 base, and 13 bases separated the two germline ends. This CDR3 has 17 residues. This specimen comes from a study of Ad26.COV2.S vaccination and SARS-CoV-2 variants. Study as a whole: Ad26.COV2.S, an intramuscular injection, was given once or twice 56 days apart. Overall study findings and caveats: Vaccine recipients had higher spike-specific TCR breadth than placebo recipients. People who got the vaccine or the placebo had similar non-spike TCR breadth.

Noted treatment: some 19 received Ad26.COV2.S at low or high dose, single or two shots; about 5 received placebo; per-sample allocation not given. Specimens were obtained on day 63 following the first vaccine or placebo injection. In the vaccine, an Ad26 vector expressed the SARS-CoV-2 spike of the Wuhan strain. The protocol was immunoSEQ multiplex PCR, while the TCRdb copy is restricted to in-frame clones and leaves out a portion. The sample yields roughly 460,000 clones, 80% to 90% seen once. This clonotype was sampled from a person aged 18-65 years who received the Ad26.COV2.S COVID-19 vaccine or a placebo. Sequencing was performed on peripheral blood, taken in a trial of Ad26.COV2.S vaccine versus placebo. This chain joins TRBV7-2 and TRBJ1-5; D is possibly TRBD1 (6 bases). The CDR3 reads CASSLAQGPISNQPQHF. CDR3 DNA: TGTGCCAGCAGCTTAGCGCAGGGGCCCATAAGCAATCAGCCCCAGCATTTT.